These T cell receptor beta chains were read from a single sample in a study of blood T cells in healthy people across ages. TCRdb reprocessed the 5' RACE reads with MiXCR, giving one entry per CDR3 protein. The sample gives hundreds of thousands of distinct CDR3 sequences, roughly 56% of which show up once; about a quarter is in the top ten. Material: blood. These receptors were collected from a middle-aged man in good health. The CDR3 runs from the conserved cysteine through the conserved F or W. A D gene is named only where the DNA matches it firmly. Size tells how often a clone was seen (once, few, many) or the class of an expanded clone, and some rows leave it out.

d_call	v_call	clone_size	j_call	cdr3_nt	cdr3_aa
-	TRBV24-1	once	TRBJ2-3	TGTGCCACCAGTGGGAACAGAGGGGAACCCGATACGCAGTATTTT	CATSGNRGEPDTQYF
TRBD2	TRBV6-2/TRBV6-3	-	TRBJ2-7	TGTGCCAGCAGCCGGACTAGCGGGAGGGCCGACCCAAGGTACAATGAGCAGTACTTC	CASSRTSGRADPRYNEQYF
-	TRBV7-6	-	TRBJ2-4	TGTGCCAGCAGCTTAGTCCAGGGTGGAAACATTCAGTACTTC	CASSLVQGGNIQYF
TRBD2	TRBV6-2/TRBV6-3	many	TRBJ2-1	TGTGCCAGCCGAACCCTAGCGGACTCCTACAATGAGCAGTTCTTC	CASRTLADSYNEQFF
TRBD2	TRBV20-1	many	TRBJ2-4	TGCAGTGCTAGAGGGTCCGGGACTAGCGGGTCTCGAGCCAAAAACATTCAGTACTTC	CSARGSGTSGSRAKNIQYF
-	TRBV9	few	TRBJ1-2	TGTGCCAGCAGCGTAGGAGCGAACAGAATAAACTATGGCTACACCTTC	CASSVGANRINYGYTF
-	TRBV29-1	many	TRBJ1-2	TGCAGCGTCCAAAGCTATGGCTACACCTTC	CSVQSYGYTF
-	TRBV29-1	few	TRBJ2-1	TGCAGCGTTGGGGTCATAGAGCAGTTCTTC	CSVGVIEQFF
-	TRBV28	-	TRBJ1-1	TGTGCCAGCAGTTTAGGGGTTTCTATAACTGAAGCTTTCTTT	CASSLGVSITEAFF
TRBD2	TRBV20-1	-	TRBJ2-5	TGCAGTGCTCCTCGACTAGCGGGAGTGGAGACCCAGTACTTC	CSAPRLAGVETQYF